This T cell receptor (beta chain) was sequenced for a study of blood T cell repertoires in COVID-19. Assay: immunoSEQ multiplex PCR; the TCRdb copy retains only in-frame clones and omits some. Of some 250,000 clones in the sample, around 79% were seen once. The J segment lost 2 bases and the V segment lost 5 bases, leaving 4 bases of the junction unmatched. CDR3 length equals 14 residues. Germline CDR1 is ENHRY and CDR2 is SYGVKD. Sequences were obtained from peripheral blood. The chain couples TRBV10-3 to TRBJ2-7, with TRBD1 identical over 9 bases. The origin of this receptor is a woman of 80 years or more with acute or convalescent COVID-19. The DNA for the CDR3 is TGTGCCATCAGTTCCGGGACAGGGACCTACGAGCAGTACTTC. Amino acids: CAISSGTGTYEQYF.